The T cell receptor beta chain under discussion was sequenced for a study of blood T cell repertoires in COVID-19. This clone was seen more than once but under ten times. The authors' processing: Counts of nucleated cells, estimated from reference gene primer amplification, were obtained. Clones were read by immunoSEQ multiplex PCR, and TCRdb kept only the in-frame ones, dropping some. V and J calls and clone size are copied from that table; D and trimming were computed from the DNA. The sample lists fewer than 500,000 clones, roughly nine tenths seen once, with 0.7% in the top ten. V shed 0 bases and J 7 bases; nucleotides not matched to a gene: 0. This CDR3 region has 14 residues. CDR1 and CDR2 (germline): GTSNPN, SVGIG (reference sequence). Each participant's cohort was designated according to participant-reported clinical history.

Sequenced input: PBMCs or T cells enriched from blood (not recorded which). The chain employs TRBV30 and TRBJ1-6, with 10 bases fitting TRBD1. This receptor was taken from a woman between 18 and 30 years old who had recovered from COVID-19. CDR3 sequence: CAWSVDRGNSPLHF. The CDR3 region has the DNA TGTGCCTGGAGTGTGGACAGGGGGAATTCACCCCTCCACTTT.